The present T cell receptor (beta chain) was sequenced within a study of neoadjuvant anti-PD-1 for oral cavity cancer. Study-wide background: Around day 43, patients without progression received a fourth nivolumab dose before surgery. Regarding the study as a whole: Expansion of preexisting intratumoral clones was suggested to aid response. Higher pretreatment Treg/Th17 ratios tracked higher pretreatment blood clonality.

From germline, CDR1 is SEHNR and CDR2 FQNEAQ (reference sequence). Trimming shortened V by 0 bases and J by 6 bases, and 13 bases separated the two germline ends. The length of the CDR3 is 15 residues. This sample's time point: after neoadjuvant nivolumab, at surgical resection. Stage II-IVA oral cavity squamous cell carcinoma was new and untreated by systemic or radiation therapy. Profiled with immunoSEQ multiplex PCR; TCRdb holds only in-frame clones, not every one. The sample records about 10,000 clones, around three fifths being singletons. A note on this clone: What it recognizes is unknown.

The rearrangement uses TRBV7-9 and TRBJ2-3; D gene ambiguous. The clonotype was recovered from a person between 40 and 85 years old with oral cavity squamous cell carcinoma. The sample consisted of tumor tissue, taken after nivolumab (anti-PD-1) treatment. The CDR3 reads CASSLAPSGRDTQYF. In DNA form, the CDR3 reads TGTGCCAGCAGCTTAGCTCCGTCGGGTCGGGATACGCAGTATTTT. Filled out from reference TRBV7-9 and TRBJ2-3, the complete variable domain reads DTGVSQNPRHKITKRGQNVTFRCDPISEHNRLYWYRQTLGQGPEFLTYFQNEAQLEKSRLLSDRFSAERPKGSFSTLEIQRTEQGDSAMYLCASSLAPSGRDTQYFGPGTRLTVL.